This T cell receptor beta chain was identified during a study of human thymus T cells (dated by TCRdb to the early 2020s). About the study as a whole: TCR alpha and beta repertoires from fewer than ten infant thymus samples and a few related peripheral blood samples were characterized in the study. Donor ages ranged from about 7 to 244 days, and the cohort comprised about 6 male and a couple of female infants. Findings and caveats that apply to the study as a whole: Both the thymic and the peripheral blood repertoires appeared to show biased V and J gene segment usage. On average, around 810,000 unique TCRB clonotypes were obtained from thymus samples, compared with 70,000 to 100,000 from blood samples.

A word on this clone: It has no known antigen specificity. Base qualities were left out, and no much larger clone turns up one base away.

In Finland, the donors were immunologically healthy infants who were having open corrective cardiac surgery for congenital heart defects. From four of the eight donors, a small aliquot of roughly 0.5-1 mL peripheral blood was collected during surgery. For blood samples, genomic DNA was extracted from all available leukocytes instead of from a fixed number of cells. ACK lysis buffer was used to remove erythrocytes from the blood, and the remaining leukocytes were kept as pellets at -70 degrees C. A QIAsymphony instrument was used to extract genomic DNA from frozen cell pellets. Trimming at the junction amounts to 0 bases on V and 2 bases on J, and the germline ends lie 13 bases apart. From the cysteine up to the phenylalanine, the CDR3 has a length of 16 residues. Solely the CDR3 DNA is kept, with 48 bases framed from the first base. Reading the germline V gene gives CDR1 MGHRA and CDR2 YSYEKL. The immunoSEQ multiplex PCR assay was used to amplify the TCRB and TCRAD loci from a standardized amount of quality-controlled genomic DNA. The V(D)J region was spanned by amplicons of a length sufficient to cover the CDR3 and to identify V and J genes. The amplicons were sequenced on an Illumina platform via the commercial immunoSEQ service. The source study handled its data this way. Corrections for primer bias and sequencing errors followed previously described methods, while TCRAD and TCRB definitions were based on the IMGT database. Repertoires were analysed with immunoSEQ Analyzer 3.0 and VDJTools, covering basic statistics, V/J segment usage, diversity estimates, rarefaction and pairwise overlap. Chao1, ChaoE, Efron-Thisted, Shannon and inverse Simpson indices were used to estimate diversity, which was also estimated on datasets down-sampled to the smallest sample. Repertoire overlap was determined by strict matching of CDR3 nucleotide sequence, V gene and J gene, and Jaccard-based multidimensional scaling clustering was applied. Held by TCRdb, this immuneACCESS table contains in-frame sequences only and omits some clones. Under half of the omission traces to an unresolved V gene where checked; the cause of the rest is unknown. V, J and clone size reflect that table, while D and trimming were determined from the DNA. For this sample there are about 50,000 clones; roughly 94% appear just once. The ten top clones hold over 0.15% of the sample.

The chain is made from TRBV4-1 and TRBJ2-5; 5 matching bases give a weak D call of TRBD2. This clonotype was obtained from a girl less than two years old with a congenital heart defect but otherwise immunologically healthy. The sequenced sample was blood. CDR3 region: CASSQDMGSLQETQYF. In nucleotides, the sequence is TGCGCCAGCAGCCAAGATATGGGGAGCTTGCAAGAGACCCAGTACTTC.